This paragraph covers one TCR beta chain sequence. Antigen: not known. The entry originates in a study of T cell responses to AZD1222 COVID-19 vaccine. At the level of the study: It was second doses at about 4 or about 12 weeks that were pooled. Whole-study findings and limits: Of spike-specific TCRs, nearly half reportedly target regions left unmutated in variants.

Sequencing was performed with immunoSEQ multiplex PCR; in TCRdb, only in-frame clones are kept and a portion is missing. Seen here are 200,000 to 300,000 clones, over 90% observed once, and the top ten hold 0.55%. The V end lost 2 bases, the J end lost 0 bases, and 23 bases lay between the germline ends. Germline CDR1 and CDR2: MNHEY and SVGEGT. This CDR3 contains 20 residues. This clonotype was sampled from an adult in good health. The source was peripheral blood, collected on day 0 of AZD1222 vaccination. This chain links TRBV6-2 or TRBV6-3 with TRBJ2-1; possible D gene TRBD2, 6 bases. The DNA for the CDR3 is TGTGCCAGCAGTTACCAGCACCGTCTTCGGGGTAGCGGCTCCTACAATGAGCAGTTCTTC. Its protein is CASSYQHRLRGSGSYNEQFF.